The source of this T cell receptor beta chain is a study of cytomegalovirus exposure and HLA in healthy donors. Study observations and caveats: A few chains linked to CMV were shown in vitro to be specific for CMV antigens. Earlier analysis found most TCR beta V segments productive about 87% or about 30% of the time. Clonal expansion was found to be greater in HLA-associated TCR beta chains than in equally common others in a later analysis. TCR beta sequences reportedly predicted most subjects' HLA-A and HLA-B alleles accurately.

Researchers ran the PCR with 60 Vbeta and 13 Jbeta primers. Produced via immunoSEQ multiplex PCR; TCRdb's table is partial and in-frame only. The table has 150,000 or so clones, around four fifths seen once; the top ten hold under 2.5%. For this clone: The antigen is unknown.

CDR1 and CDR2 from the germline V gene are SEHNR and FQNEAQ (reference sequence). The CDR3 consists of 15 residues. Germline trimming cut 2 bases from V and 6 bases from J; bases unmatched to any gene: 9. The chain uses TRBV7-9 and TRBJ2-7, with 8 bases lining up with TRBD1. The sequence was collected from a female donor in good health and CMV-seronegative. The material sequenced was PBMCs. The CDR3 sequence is CASSLLGRGLAEQYF. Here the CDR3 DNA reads TGTGCCAGCAGCTTACTGGGCAGGGGGCTGGCCGAGCAGTACTTC.